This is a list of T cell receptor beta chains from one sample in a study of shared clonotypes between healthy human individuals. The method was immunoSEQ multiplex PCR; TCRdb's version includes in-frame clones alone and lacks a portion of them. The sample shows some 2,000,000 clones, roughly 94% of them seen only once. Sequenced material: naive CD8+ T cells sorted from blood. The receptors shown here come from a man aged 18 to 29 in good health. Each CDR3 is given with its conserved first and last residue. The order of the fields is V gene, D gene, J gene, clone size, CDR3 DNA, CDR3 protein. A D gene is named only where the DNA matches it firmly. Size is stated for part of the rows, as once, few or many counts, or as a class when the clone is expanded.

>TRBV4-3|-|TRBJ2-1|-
TGCGCCAGCAGCCAAGATCTGTACAATGAGCAGTTCTTC
CASSQDLYNEQFF
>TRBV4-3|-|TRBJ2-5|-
TGCGCCAGCAGCCAAGATACGGGGAAGGAAGAGACCCAGTACTTC
CASSQDTGKEETQYF
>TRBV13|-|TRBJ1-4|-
TGTGCCAGCAGCTTTGAAAAGGGCGAGGATGAAAAACTGTTTTTT
CASSFEKGEDEKLFF
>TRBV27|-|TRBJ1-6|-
TGTGCCAGCAGTTTTGGGGCAGCTTCACCCCTCCACTTT
CASSFGAASPLHF
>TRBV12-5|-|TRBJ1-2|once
TGTGCTAGTGGTTTCGGCACCCGCGAAGGGGAACTATGGTATGGCTACACCTTC
CASGFGTREGELWYGYTF
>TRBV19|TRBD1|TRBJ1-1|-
TGTGCCAGTAGTCTCACAGGGGGGGAAGCTTTCTTT
CASSLTGGEAFF
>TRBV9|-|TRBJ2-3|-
TGTGCCAGCAGCGTAGCGTTTCCAGATACGCAGTATTTT
CASSVAFPDTQYF
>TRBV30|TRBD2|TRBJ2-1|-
TGTGCCTGGAGGGACCCCCGGTCCCGACTAGCGGGCGACAATGAGCAGTTCTTC
CAWRDPRSRLAGDNEQFF
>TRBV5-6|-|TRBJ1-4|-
TGTGCCAGCAGCTTGACTGCAACTAATGAAAAACTGTTTTTT
CASSLTATNEKLFF
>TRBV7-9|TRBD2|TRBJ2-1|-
TGTGCCAGCAGCCCAGGGACTAGCGGGGCAAGCTCCTACAATGAGCAGTTCTTC
CASSPGTSGASSYNEQFF
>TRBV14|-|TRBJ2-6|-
TGTGCCAGCAGCGCTTACCCTTCGAGCTCTGGGGCCAACGTCCTGACTTTC
CASSAYPSSSGANVLTF
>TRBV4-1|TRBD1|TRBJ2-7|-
TGCGCCAGCAGCCAAGGGGCGGGACAGGGCTCCTACGAGCAGTACTTC
CASSQGAGQGSYEQYF
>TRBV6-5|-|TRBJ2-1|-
TGTGCCAGCAGTTTAGACAATGAGCAGTTCTTC
CASSLDNEQFF
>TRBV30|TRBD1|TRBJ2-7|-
TGTGCCTGGAGTGAGGGACAGGGCTTATACGAGCAGTACTTC
CAWSEGQGLYEQYF
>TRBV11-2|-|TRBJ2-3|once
TGTGCCAGCAGCTTGGACGATACGCAGTATTTT
CASSLDDTQYF
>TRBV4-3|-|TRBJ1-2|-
TGCGCCAGCAGCCAAGATATTAGGGTTGACGACTATGGCTACACCTTC
CASSQDIRVDDYGYTF
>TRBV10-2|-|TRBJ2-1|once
TGCGCCAGCAGCGGGGTCGGGAGCTTGGATGAGCAGTTCTTC
CASSGVGSLDEQFF
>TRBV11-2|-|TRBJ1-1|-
TGTGCCAGCAGCTTAGCTCAGGGTTACACTGAAGCTTTCTTT
CASSLAQGYTEAFF
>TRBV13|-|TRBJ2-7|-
TGTGCCAGCAGCCTCCTCGGGGACCCAGAGTACTTC
CASSLLGDPEYF
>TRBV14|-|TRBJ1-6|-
TGTGCCAGCAGCCAAGATCATGGGGGGTGGAATTCACCCCTCCACTTT
CASSQDHGGWNSPLHF
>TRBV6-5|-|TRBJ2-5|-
TGTGCCAGCAGCGATGGACTAGTAGGGGGAGAGACCCAGTACTTC
CASSDGLVGGETQYF
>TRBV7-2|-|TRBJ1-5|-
TGTGCCAGCAGCCAAGGGGGGAATCAGCCCCAGCATTTT
CASSQGGNQPQHF
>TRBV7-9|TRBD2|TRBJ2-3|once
TGTGCCAGCAGCTTAGAGAGATGGACTAGCGGGAAGTTCGATACGCAGTATTTT
CASSLERWTSGKFDTQYF
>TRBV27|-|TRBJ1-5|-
TGTGCCAGCAGCGATTACTTTGGCAATCAGCCCCAGCATTTT
CASSDYFGNQPQHF
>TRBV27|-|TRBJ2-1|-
TGTGCCAGCAGTTCCGGTGATTCCTACAATGAGCAGTTCTTC
CASSSGDSYNEQFF
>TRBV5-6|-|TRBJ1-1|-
TGTGCCAGCAGCGTTGTGGAGGGCTTTCTGAACACTGAAGCTTTCTTT
CASSVVEGFLNTEAFF
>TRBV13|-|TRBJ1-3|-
TGTGCCAGCAGCTTAGGTATCGGAGGCAGGTCTGGAAACACCATATATTTT
CASSLGIGGRSGNTIYF
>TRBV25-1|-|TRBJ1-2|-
TGTGCCAGCAGTCCCCTGACCGGGCCAGACTATGGCTACACCTTC
CASSPLTGPDYGYTF
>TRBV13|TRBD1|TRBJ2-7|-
TGTGCCAGCAGCCTTGGACAGGCTAGCGAGCAGTACTTC
CASSLGQASEQYF
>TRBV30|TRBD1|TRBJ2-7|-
TGTGCCTTCAACAGGGGAAGCTCCTACGAGCAGTACTTC
CAFNRGSSYEQYF
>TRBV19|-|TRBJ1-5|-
TGTGCCAGTAGTATAGCCATAACGAGGGCCCAGCATTTT
CASSIAITRAQHF
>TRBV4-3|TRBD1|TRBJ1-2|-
TGCGCCAGCAGCCGCCGGGACAGTGTTTATGGCTACACCTTC
CASSRRDSVYGYTF
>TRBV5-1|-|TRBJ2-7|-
TGCGCCAGCAGCACCGACAGCTACGAGCAGTACTTC
CASSTDSYEQYF
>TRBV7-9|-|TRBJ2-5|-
TGTGCCAGCAGCCCGGGCACCGAGACCCAGTACTTC
CASSPGTETQYF
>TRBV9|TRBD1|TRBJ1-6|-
TGTGCCAGCAGCCCGAGACAGGGTAATTCACCCCTCCACTTT
CASSPRQGNSPLHF
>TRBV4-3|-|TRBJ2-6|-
TGCGCCAGCAGCCAAGATACCGGGTCTGGGGCCAACGTCCTGACTTTC
CASSQDTGSGANVLTF
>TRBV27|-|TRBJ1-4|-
TGTGCCAGCAGTTTATACCCTCCGCCGACCGAGAACGGTAATGAAAAACTGTTTTTT
CASSLYPPPTENGNEKLFF
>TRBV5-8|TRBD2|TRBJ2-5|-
TGTGCCAGCACCCTGGGTCTAGCGGGGGAGGTGTACCAAGAGACCCAGTACTTC
CASTLGLAGEVYQETQYF
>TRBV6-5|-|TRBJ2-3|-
TGTGCCAGCAGTTTCCAACAGGGTGGGGGCACAGATACGCAGTATTTT
CASSFQQGGGTDTQYF
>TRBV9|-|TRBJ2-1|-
TGTGCCAGCAGCGTAGACCGGGCTAATGAGCAGTTCTTC
CASSVDRANEQFF
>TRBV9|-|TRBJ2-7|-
TGTGCCAGCAGCGGACGGGACTCAGAGCAGTACTTC
CASSGRDSEQYF
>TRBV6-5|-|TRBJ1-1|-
TGTGCCAGCAGTTACTCAAGGACAGTTGAAGCTTTCTTT
CASSYSRTVEAFF
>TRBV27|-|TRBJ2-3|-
TGTGCCAGCAGACTCGTACACACAGATACGCAGTATTTT
CASRLVHTDTQYF
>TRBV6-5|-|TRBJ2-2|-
TGTGCCAGCAGTTCCCTAAGGATCTCCACCGGGGAGCTGTTTTTT
CASSSLRISTGELFF
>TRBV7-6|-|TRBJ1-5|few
TGTGCCAGCAGCTTAGCGGGAGACAGCAATCAGCCCCAGCATTTT
CASSLAGDSNQPQHF
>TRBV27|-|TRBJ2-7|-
TGTGCCAGCAAAGGGGGTAATTCAGGGGCGAGCTACGAGCAGTACTTC
CASKGGNSGASYEQYF
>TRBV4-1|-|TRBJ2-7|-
TGCGCCAGCAGCCAAGATCGGGGGGACACCTACGAGCAGTACTTC
CASSQDRGDTYEQYF
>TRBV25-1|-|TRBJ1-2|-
TGTGCCAGCAGTGATGACAGAACTAACTATGGCTACACCTTC
CASSDDRTNYGYTF
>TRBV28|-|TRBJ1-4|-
TGTGCCAGCAGTCCCTCGGGGGGGCTAAATGAAAAACTGTTTTTT
CASSPSGGLNEKLFF
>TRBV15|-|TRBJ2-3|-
TGTGCCACCAGCCTACGACAGGCCTACACAGATACGCAGTATTTT
CATSLRQAYTDTQYF
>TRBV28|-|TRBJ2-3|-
TGTGCCAGCAGTTTATTTCCAGGGTTCACAGATACGCAGTATTTT
CASSLFPGFTDTQYF
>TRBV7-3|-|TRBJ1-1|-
TGTGCCAGCAGCGTGAAAAGGGGGGTTGGCACTGAAGCTTTCTTT
CASSVKRGVGTEAFF
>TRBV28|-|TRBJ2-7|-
TGTGCCAGCACGTTGGGGGGAGACGAGCAGTACTTC
CASTLGGDEQYF
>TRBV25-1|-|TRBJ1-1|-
TGTGCCTCGGGCCCTGGGGAGGAGAACACTGAAGCTTTCTTT
CASGPGEENTEAFF
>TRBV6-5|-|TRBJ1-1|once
TGTGCCAGCAGGGAGGACAACCCGAACACTGAAGCTTTCTTT
CASREDNPNTEAFF